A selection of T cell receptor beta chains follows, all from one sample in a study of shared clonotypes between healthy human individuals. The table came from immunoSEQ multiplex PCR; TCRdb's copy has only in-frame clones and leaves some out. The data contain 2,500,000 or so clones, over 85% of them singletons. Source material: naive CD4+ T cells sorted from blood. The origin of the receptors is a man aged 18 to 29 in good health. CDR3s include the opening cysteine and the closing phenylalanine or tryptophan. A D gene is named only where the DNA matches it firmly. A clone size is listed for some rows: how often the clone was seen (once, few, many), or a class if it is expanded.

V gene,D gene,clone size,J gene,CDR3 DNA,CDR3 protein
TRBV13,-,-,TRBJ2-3,TGTGCCAGCAGCTTAGGTGGGCGCACAGATACGCAGTATTTT,CASSLGGRTDTQYF
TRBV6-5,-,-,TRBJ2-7,TGTGCCAGCAGTTACTTCCCCCCGGCCCCACCCTACGAGCAGTACTTC,CASSYFPPAPPYEQYF
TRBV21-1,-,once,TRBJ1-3,TGTGCCAGCAGCAAAGTAGCGGCGTCGAAGGGAAACACCATATATTTT,CASSKVAASKGNTIYF
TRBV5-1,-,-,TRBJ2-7,TGCGCCAGCAGCTTGGCCATGGATGGAGGCGAGCAGTACTTC,CASSLAMDGGEQYF
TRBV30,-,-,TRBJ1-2,TGTGCCTGGAGTGTAGGGACGGCCAGTCTCTCCTTC,CAWSVGTASLSF
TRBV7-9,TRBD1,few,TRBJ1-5,TGTGCCAGCAGTCAGGGGGATTATAGCAATCAGCCCCAGCATTTT,CASSQGDYSNQPQHF
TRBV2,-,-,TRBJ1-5,TGTGCCAGCACACGGGGAGGCAATCAGCCCCAGCATTTT,CASTRGGNQPQHF
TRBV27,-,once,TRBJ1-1,TGTGCCAGCAGTTCCCACTTACTCCGACGGGGGGGGAACACTGAAGCTTTCTTT,CASSSHLLRRGGNTEAFF
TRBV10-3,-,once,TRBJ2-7,TGTGCCATCAGTGGGCTAGACCACGAGCAGTACTTC,CAISGLDHEQYF
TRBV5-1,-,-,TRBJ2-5,TGCGCCAGCAGCTCTGACCCCCACGAGACCCAGTACTTC,CASSSDPHETQYF
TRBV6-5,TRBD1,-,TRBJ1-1,TGTGCCAGCAGTTACAGCGACAGGGGGCTGAGCACTGAAGCTTTCTTT,CASSYSDRGLSTEAFF
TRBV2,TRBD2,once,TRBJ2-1,TGTGCCAGCAGGGGACTAGCGGGACCAACCAGCTCCTACAATGAGCAGTTCTTC,CASRGLAGPTSSYNEQFF
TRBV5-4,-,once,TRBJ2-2,TGTGCCAGCAGCCGACCATCGAACACCGGGGAGCTGTTTTTT,CASSRPSNTGELFF
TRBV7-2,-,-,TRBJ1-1,TGTGCCAGCAGCGTATCGGACAACCCTGCCACTGAAGCTTTCTTT,CASSVSDNPATEAFF
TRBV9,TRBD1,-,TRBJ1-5,TGTGCCAGCAGCTTGGAGGGGGCGGTAAACCAGCCCCAGCATTTT,CASSLEGAVNQPQHF
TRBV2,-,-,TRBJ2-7,TGTGCCAGCATTATAAATAACTACGAGCAGTACTTC,CASIINNYEQYF
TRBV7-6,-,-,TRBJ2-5,TGTGCCAGCAGCTTAGCGGCCCAAGAGACCCAGTACTTC,CASSLAAQETQYF
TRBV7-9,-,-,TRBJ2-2,TGTGCCAGCCCCGAGGGGGAAACCGGGGAGCTGTTTTTT,CASPEGETGELFF
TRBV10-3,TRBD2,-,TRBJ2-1,TGTGCCACGGACTCCGGGACTAGCGGGAGTTTCAATGAGCAGTTCTTC,CATDSGTSGSFNEQFF
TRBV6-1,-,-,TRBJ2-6,TGTGCCAGCGGACGGTACTCTGGGGCCAACGTCCTGACTTTC,CASGRYSGANVLTF
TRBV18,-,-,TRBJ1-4,TGTGCCAGCTCAGGGAATGAAAAACTGTTTTTT,CASSGNEKLFF
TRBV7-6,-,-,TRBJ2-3,TGTGCCAGCAGCTTAGCGGCGGGACCCATAAGCACAGATACGCAGTATTTT,CASSLAAGPISTDTQYF
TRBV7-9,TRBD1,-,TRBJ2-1,TGTGCCAGCAGCTTATGGTTGACAGGGGAAAATGAGCAGTTCTTC,CASSLWLTGENEQFF
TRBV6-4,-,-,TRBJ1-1,TGTGCCAGCAGTGAGTCGGGGAACACTGAAGCTTTCTTT,CASSESGNTEAFF
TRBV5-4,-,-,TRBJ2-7,TGTGCCAGCAGCGTTCTCGGGGCCGGAGGGGAGCAGTACTTC,CASSVLGAGGEQYF
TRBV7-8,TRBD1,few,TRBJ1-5,TGTGCCAGCAGCGTCGGACAGGGGGAGAATCAGCCCCAGCATTTT,CASSVGQGENQPQHF
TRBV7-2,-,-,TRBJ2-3,TGTGCCAGCAGCTTATATCAGCGGTTGGTCACAGATACGCAGTATTTT,CASSLYQRLVTDTQYF
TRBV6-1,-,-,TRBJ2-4,TGTGCCAGCAGGGGCCGGAACTTAGCCAAAAACATTCAGTACTTC,CASRGRNLAKNIQYF
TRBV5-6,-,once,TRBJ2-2,TGTGCCAGCAGCTTAACGGGAGTAGGAACCGGGGAGCTGTTTTTT,CASSLTGVGTGELFF
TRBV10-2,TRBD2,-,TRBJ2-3,TGCGCCAGCAGTGAGAGCCTAGCGGGGGGTCCAGATACGCAGTATTTT,CASSESLAGGPDTQYF
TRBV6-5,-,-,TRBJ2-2,TGTGCCAGCAGTTACTTCAGGGGTGGAACCGGGGAGCTGTTTTTT,CASSYFRGGTGELFF
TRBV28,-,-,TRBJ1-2,TGTGCCAGCAGTAGAGGGGGGCTTTCTAACTATGGCTACACCTTC,CASSRGGLSNYGYTF
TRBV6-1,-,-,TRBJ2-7,TGTGCCAGCACCGATGGAGCGGACGAGCAGTACTTC,CASTDGADEQYF
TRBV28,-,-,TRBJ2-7,TGTGCCAGCAGTTCCCTGCAGCGTTACGAGCAGTACTTC,CASSSLQRYEQYF
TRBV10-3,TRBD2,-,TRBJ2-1,TGTGCCATCACTAGCGGGGGGGACAATGAGCAGTTCTTC,CAITSGGDNEQFF
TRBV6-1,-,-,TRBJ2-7,TGTGCCAGCAGTGAGACCCGCGAGCAGTACTTC,CASSETREQYF
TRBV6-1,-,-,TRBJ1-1,TGTGCCAGCAGTGTCCGGCGCAACACTGAAGCTTTCTTT,CASSVRRNTEAFF
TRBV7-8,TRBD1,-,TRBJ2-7,TGTGCCAGCAGCTTAGAAGCCACAGGGGCCTACGAGCAGTACTTC,CASSLEATGAYEQYF
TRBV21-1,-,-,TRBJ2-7,TGTGCCAGCAGCAAAGGGGAATTCAACGAGCAGTACTTC,CASSKGEFNEQYF
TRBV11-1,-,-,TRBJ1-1,TGTGCCAGCAGCTCCGCGGGACGCACTGAAGCTTTCTTT,CASSSAGRTEAFF
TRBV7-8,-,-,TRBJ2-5,TGTGCCAGCAGCTTAAACGGGGGACAAGAGACCCAGTACTTC,CASSLNGGQETQYF
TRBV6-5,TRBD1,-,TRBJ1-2,TGTGCCAGCAGTAGCCCGGGACAGGGGGCCCGAGGCTACACCTTC,CASSSPGQGARGYTF
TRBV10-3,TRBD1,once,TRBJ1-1,TGTGCCATCAGTGAGTTGCGTTGGGGAGACAGGGGATTAGGGACTGAAGCTTTCTTT,CAISELRWGDRGLGTEAFF
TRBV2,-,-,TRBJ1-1,TGTGCCAGCGCCTCAACCGGTCGGAGGAACACTGAAGCTTTCTTT,CASASTGRRNTEAFF
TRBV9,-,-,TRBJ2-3,TGTGCCAGCAGTCAACTAGGTCGGCACACAGATACGCAGTATTTT,CASSQLGRHTDTQYF
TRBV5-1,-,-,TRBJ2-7,TGCGCCAGCAGCTTGCTGGGGGGTTCCGCCTACGAGCAGTACTTC,CASSLLGGSAYEQYF
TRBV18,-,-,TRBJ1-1,TGTGCCAGCTCACCTGTTCCGAAAGTCGAAGCTTTCTTT,CASSPVPKVEAFF
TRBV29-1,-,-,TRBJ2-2,TGCAGCGTTTCGGATTCGGGGGAGCTGTTTTTT,CSVSDSGELFF
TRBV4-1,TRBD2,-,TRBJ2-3,TGCGCCAGCAGCCGCCCAAGGGCGGGGGAGATCACAGATACGCAGTATTTT,CASSRPRAGEITDTQYF
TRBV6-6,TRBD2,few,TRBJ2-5,TGTGCCAGCAGTTACTCCCAGGGCGGGGGTGAGACCCAGTACTTC,CASSYSQGGGETQYF
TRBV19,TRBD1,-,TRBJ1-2,TGTGCCAGTAGGGGGACAGGGAGTAACTATGGCTACACCTTC,CASRGTGSNYGYTF
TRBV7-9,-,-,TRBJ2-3,TGTGCCAGCAGCGCCCTCGTAGGGGATACGCAGTATTTT,CASSALVGDTQYF
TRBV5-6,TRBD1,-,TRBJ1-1,TGTGCCAGCAGCTTGTGGGACACCAGGGGGACTGAAGCTTTCTTT,CASSLWDTRGTEAFF
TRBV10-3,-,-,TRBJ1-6,TGTGCCATCAGGGACAAGAATAATTCACCCCTCCACTTT,CAIRDKNNSPLHF
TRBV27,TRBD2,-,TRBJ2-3,TGTGCCAGCAGTTTGGGACTAGCGGGGGGCCCAGATACGCAGTATTTT,CASSLGLAGGPDTQYF
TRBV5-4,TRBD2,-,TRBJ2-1,TGTGCCAGCAGCTTGGGACTAGCCAGTGGTGAGCAGTTCTTC,CASSLGLASGEQFF
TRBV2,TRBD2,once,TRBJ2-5,TGTGCCAGCAGTGCCACTAGCGGGGGGGCCCAAGAGACCCAGTACTTC,CASSATSGGAQETQYF
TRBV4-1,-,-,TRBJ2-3,TGCGCCAGCAGCCAAGACGGGCAGAGGGGTCGAGATACGCAGTATTTT,CASSQDGQRGRDTQYF
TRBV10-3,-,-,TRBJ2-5,TGTGCCATCAGTGAGCGGGGACAAGAGACCCAGTACTTC,CAISERGQETQYF